Below, one T cell receptor beta chain is given with its context. This clone was detected only a few times. Its recognized antigen is unknown. Base qualities are not recorded, but no much larger clone differs from it by a single base. Donors formed part of the validation cohort, which comprised 120 or so subjects and was distinct from the first cohort of over 500 subjects. Library preparation used the immunoSEQ multiplex PCR assay. The authors' analysis ran thus. To diagnose cytomegalovirus status from the catalog of TCR beta chain sequences, a statistical classification framework was built. The clones in this table, taken by TCRdb from immuneACCESS, are in-frame only. Not every clone is retained; where verified, under half of the shortfall comes from an unresolved V gene, and the cause of the rest is unknown. V and J calls and clone size are given by that table; D and trimming were obtained from the DNA. The sample table shows 250,000 or so clones, and 80% to 90% are seen once. 2.5% to 3% of the sample comes from the top ten.

The data originate from a study of cytomegalovirus exposure and HLA in healthy donors (dated by TCRdb to about 2017). As for the study more broadly: The roughly 650 repertoires of the first cohort and the 120 validation repertoires were produced on the same platform, according to a later analysis. The study aimed to test whether cataloging public T cell receptors could reveal signatures of past pathogen exposure. A separate validation cohort of some 130 different subjects was used in addition to the roughly 670-subject first cohort. To predict cytomegalovirus infection status, the study brought together high-throughput TCR immunosequencing, statistical association of individual TCRs with disease status, and machine learning.

Overall results and qualifications from the work: In the study, 150 to 200 TCR beta chains were listed as associated with cytomegalovirus. A later analysis found that TCRs clustered in the first cohort also tended to co-occur in the roughly 120 validation repertoires, with more than 90% of cluster scores above 0. A few of the identified cytomegalovirus-associated TCR beta chains were confirmed in vitro to be specific for cytomegalovirus antigens. A later analysis lacked HLA typing for the validation cohort, so it scored co-occurrence in that cohort across all 120 or so repertoires. According to the authors, the approach could potentially be generalized to other disease states and immunological phenotypes. The classifier was reported to diagnose cytomegalovirus status with high specificity and sensitivity in both the original cohort and the validation cohort. While some public TCRs were present in many individuals, most TCR sequences turned up only very rarely across donors.

The V end loses 8 bases and the J end loses 3 bases, and a stretch of 8 bases separates them. CDR3 length: 13 amino acids, cysteine to phenylalanine. The only DNA kept is the CDR3, 39 bases in frame from the first base. CDR1 and CDR2 are drawn from the germline V gene: MDHEN, SYDVKM. This TCR was sampled from a man aged 18 to 29 in good health and CMV-seronegative. The sequenced sample consisted of PBMCs. The rearranged segments are TRBV28 and TRBJ1-6; the D gene is unclear. The bases are TGTGCCAGCCGGGGAGTCTATAATTCACCCCTCCACTTT. The translation is CASRGVYNSPLHF. When the CDR3 is completed using the reference TRBV28 and TRBJ1-6 genes on either side, the full variable domain is DVKVTQSSRYLVKRTGEKVFLECVQDMDHENMFWYRQDPGLGLRLIYFSYDVKMKEKGDIPEGYSVSREKKERFSLILESASTNQTSMYLCASRGVYNSPLHFGNGTRLTVT.